The 11 T cell receptor beta chains reported below all come from one sample, sequenced in a study of shared clonotypes between healthy human individuals. Method: immunoSEQ multiplex PCR; TCRdb's copy keeps in-frame clones and lacks some. The sample records 2 million to 2.5 million clones, 85% to 95% being singletons. Sequences were obtained from naive CD4+ T cells from PBMCs. This sample's subset: CD45RA+ positively selected. The receptors were sampled from a man between 18 and 35 years old in good health. Some clones in this sample may be carry-over from other donors' samples.

This clone occurred a few times. The DNA of the CDR3 is TGTGCCAGCACCAGGGACAGCCAAGAGACCCAGTACTTC. It is translated as CASTRDSQETQYF. The V gene is TRBV7-9, the J gene TRBJ2-5; 7 positions agree with TRBD1. This CDR3 has 13 residues. With 7 bases clipped from V and 1 base from J, the junction kept 3 bases outside the gene matches. Germline V CDR1 and CDR2: SEHNR, FQNEAQ (reference sequence).

The chain uses TRBV14 and TRBJ1-4; no clear D gene. Germline V CDR1 and CDR2: SGHDN, FVKESK. The CDR3 extends over 16 amino acids. Trimming stripped 1 base from V and 0 bases from J, with 9 bases between. The CDR3 here is CASSQVMAPTNEKLFF. CDR3 nucleotide sequence: TGTGCCAGCAGCCAAGTCATGGCTCCAACTAATGAAAAACTGTTTTTT.

The chain recombines TRBV29-1 with TRBJ2-5, with 7 bases identical to TRBD2. Looked up from germline, CDR1 is SQVTM and CDR2 is ANQGSEA. The CDR3 covers 14 residues. V dropped 4 bases and J dropped 2; count of bases not matched to a gene: 7. The CDR3 sequence: CSVVVWGGQETQYF. The CDR3 nucleotides are TGCAGCGTTGTGGTTTGGGGGGGGCAAGAGACCCAGTACTTC. Drawing the rest from reference TRBV29-1 and TRBJ2-5, the complete variable domain is SAVISQKPSRDICQRGTSLTIQCQVDSQVTMMFWYRQQPGQSLTLIATANQGSEATYESGFVIDKFPISRPNLTFSTLTVSNMSPEDSSIYLCSVVVWGGQETQYFGPGTRLLVL.

This sequence joins TRBV7-6 and TRBJ2-4; no clear D. V was pared by 5 bases and J by 2 bases, with 7 bases between. The CDR3 has 13 amino acids. Germline V gene data show CDR1 as SGHVS and CDR2 as FNYEAQ. CDR3 DNA: TGTGCCAGCAGCCCCCTAACCAAAAACATTCAGTACTTC. This encodes CASSPLTKNIQYF.

The V and J genes are TRBV28 and TRBJ1-4; 9 bases agree with TRBD1. Germline CDR1 reads MDHEN; CDR2 reads SYDVKM. The junction had 18 bases not matched to a gene; V was cut back by 6 bases and J by 7 bases. CDR3 length equals 18 residues. This CDR3 reads CASRMIGTGRFLGEKLFF. CDR3 coding DNA: TGTGCCAGCAGAATGATAGGGACAGGGAGGTTTCTGGGTGAAAAACTGTTTTTT.

J is TRBJ2-1 and V is TRBV28; unclear D gene. The CDR3 runs 15 residues. In germline, CDR1 is MDHEN, CDR2 SYDVKM. V was trimmed by 4 bases and J by 5 bases, leaving 15 bases between them. The CDR3, as DNA: TGTGCCAGCAGTTCGCGACGCCGCAAACACAATGAGCAGTTCTTC. Amino acid sequence: CASSSRRRKHNEQFF.

This chain's CDR3 is CASSSGTGGPKNIQYF. The CDR3 nucleotides are TGTGCCAGCAGTTCCGGGACAGGGGGGCCCAAAAACATTCAGTACTTC. V is TRBV5-4 and J is TRBJ2-4, with 11 positions matching TRBD1. This CDR3 is built from 16 residues. Germline lookup yields CDR1 SGHNT and CDR2 YYREEE (reference sequence). Trimming at V came to 5 bases and at J to 2 bases, leaving 6 bases not matched to a gene. Based on the CDR3 plus reference TRBV5-4 and TRBJ2-4, the full variable domain is ETGVTQSPTHLIKTRGQQVTLRCSSQSGHNTVSWYQQALGQGPQFIFQYYREEENGRGNFPPRFSGLQFPNYSSELNVNALELDDSALYLCASSSGTGGPKNIQYFGAGTRLSVL.

The J gene is TRBJ2-2, the V gene TRBV2; possible D gene TRBD2, 6 bases. Germline lookup yields CDR1 SNHLY and CDR2 FYNNEI. V lost 7 bases to trimming and J lost 5 bases, with 14 bases between them. The length of the CDR3 is 14 residues. The CDR3: CASTWGGATGELFF. In DNA form, the CDR3 reads TGTGCCAGCACCTGGGGCGGGGCAACCGGGGAGCTGTTTTTT.

The gene calls are TRBV11-1 and TRBJ2-1; D is perhaps TRBD2 (5 bases). Per the germline V gene, CDR1 is SGHAT and CDR2 is FQDESV (reference sequence). V lost 1 base and J lost 8, with 18 bases in between. This CDR3 has 16 amino acids. The CDR3 loop is CASSLGLASLVDEQFF. The CDR3 nucleotides read TGTGCCAGCAGCTTAGGGCTAGCTTCGCTAGTCGATGAGCAGTTCTTC.

CDR3 nucleotides: TGTGCCAGCAGCGCCGCGGGAAGCGGGCCTTCCTACGAGCAGTACTTC. Translation gives CASSAAGSGPSYEQYF. The chain has TRBV11-2 and TRBJ2-7; tentatively, D is TRBD2 (6 bases). There are 16 residues in the CDR3. Germline loops: CDR1 SGHAT, CDR2 FQNNGV. V dropped 5 bases and J dropped 1 base, with 18 bases sitting between them.

The chain is built from TRBV4-1 and TRBJ2-1; D is uncertain. Germline V gene data show CDR1 as MGHRA and CDR2 as YSYEKL. Trimming left V 0 bases short and J 8 bases short, with 11 bases between. The CDR3 extends over 14 amino acids. DNA of the CDR3: TGCGCCAGCAGCCAAGATGGGCTAGTTGATGAGCAGTTCTTC. Translation gives CASSQDGLVDEQFF.